The entry below describes one TCR beta chain. Authors' methods: Amplification from reference gene primers served as the basis for estimated nucleated cell counts. Produced via immunoSEQ multiplex PCR; TCRdb's table is partial and in-frame only. The V and J calls and clone size are taken from that table; D and trimming were inferred from the DNA. The data contain approximately 250,000 clones, about 85% of them singletons. The sample belongs to a study of blood T cell repertoires in COVID-19. Looking at the study overall: Samples came from the United States, Italy and Spain, spanning acute and convalescent COVID-19. T cells, B-cell-depleted T cells, or PBMCs supplied cDNA or gDNA.

The receptor was derived from a man between 35 and 55 years old with acute or convalescent COVID-19. The sequencing sample was made of peripheral blood.

CDR3 protein: CASRETGGYYGYTF. The CDR3 coding sequence is TGTGCCAGCAGGGAGACAGGGGGCTACTATGGCTACACCTTC. The rearrangement uses TRBV2 and TRBJ1-2, with 10 positions matching TRBD1. V lost 6 bases, J lost 3 bases, and 4 bases stayed unmatched. This CDR3 comprises 14 residues. The germline gives CDR1 SNHLY, CDR2 FYNNEI.